This T cell receptor beta chain originates from a study of regulatory T cells in long-lasting Graves disease. A remark on this clonotype: A read error is the likely source, as a far larger clone sits one nucleotide away.

Time point given: persistent/refractory GD, antithyroid drugs over 5 years with positive TRAb. From RNA extracted from PBMCs, the TCR library was made. Diagnoses of Graves' disease were made by American Thyroid Association guidelines. Patients came through an endocrinology department, and that department was in Xi'an, China. Library construction for TCR beta used iRepertoire HTBI primers and Arm-PCR of CDR3 regions. TCRdb re-derived calls from the multiplex PCR reads in MiXCR, one entry per CDR3 protein. Seen here are a few hundred thousand distinct CDR3 sequences, more than 20% observed once, and the top ten hold less than 30%. V lost 3 bases and J lost 10, with 13 bases in between. The germline V gene encodes CDR1 SGHAT and CDR2 FQNNGV. This CDR3 region has 13 residues.

The clonotype comes from a woman aged 40 to 50 with Graves disease. The sequencing here drew on peripheral blood mononuclear cells (PBMCs), taken when the disease was refractory, from a patient treated with antithyroid drugs. The rearrangement links TRBV11-2 to TRBJ2-1; D call uncertain. The CDR3 reads CASSFPRSYEQFF. The CDR3 DNA is TGTGCCAGCAGCTTTCCCCGCTCCTACGAGCAGTTCTTC.